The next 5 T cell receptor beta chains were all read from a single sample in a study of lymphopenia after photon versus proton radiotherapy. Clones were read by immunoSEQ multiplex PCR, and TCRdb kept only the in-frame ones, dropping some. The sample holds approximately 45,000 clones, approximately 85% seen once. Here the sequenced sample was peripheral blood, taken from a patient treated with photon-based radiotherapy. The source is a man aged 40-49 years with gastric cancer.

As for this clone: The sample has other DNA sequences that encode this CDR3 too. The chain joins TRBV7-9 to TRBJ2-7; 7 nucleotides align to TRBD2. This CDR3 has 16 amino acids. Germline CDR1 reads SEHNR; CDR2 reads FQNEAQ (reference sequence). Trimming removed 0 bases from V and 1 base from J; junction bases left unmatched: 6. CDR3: CASSLAGGSPSYEQYF. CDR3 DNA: TGTGCCAGCAGCTTAGCGGGAGGGAGCCCTTCCTACGAGCAGTACTTC. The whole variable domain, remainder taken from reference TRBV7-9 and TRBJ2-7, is DTGVSQNPRHKITKRGQNVTFRCDPISEHNRLYWYRQTLGQGPEFLTYFQNEAQLEKSRLLSDRFSAERPKGSFSTLEIQRTEQGDSAMYLCASSLAGGSPSYEQYFGPGTRLTVT.

CDR3: CASSSVGQGAREQYF. CDR3 in DNA: TGCGCCAGCAGCTCAGTTGGACAGGGGGCGAGGGAGCAGTACTTC. The chain combines TRBV5-1 with TRBJ2-7; 11 bases match TRBD1. Losses at the gene ends were 3 bases for V and 7 bases for J; bases not matched to a gene: 9. Germline-derived CDR1 and CDR2 are SGHRS and YFSETQ. The CDR3 is made up of 15 amino acids.

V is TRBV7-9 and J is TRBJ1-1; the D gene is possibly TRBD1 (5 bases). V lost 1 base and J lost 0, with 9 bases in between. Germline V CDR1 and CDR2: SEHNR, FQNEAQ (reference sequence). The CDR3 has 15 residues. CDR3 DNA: TGTGCCAGCAGCTTAGACAGGATCTTGAACACTGAAGCTTTCTTT. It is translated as CASSLDRILNTEAFF.

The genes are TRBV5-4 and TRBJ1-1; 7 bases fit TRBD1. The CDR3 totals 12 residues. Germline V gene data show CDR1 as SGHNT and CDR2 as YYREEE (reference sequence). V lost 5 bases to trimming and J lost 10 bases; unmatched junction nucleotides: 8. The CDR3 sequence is CASRLQGGAAFF. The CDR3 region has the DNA TGTGCCAGCAGACTCCAGGGGGGTGCAGCTTTCTTT.

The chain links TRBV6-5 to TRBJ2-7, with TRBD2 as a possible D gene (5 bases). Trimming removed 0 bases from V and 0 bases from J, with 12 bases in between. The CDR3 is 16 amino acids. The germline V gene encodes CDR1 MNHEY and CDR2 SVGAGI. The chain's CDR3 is CASSYSGIYVSYEQYF. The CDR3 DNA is TGTGCCAGCAGTTACTCCGGGATCTACGTCTCCTACGAGCAGTACTTC.